Listed here are 16 T cell receptor beta chains from one sample, sequenced in a study of Ad26.COV2.S vaccination and SARS-CoV-2 variants (dated by TCRdb to 2020 to 2022). Receptor amplification or capture employed the immunoSEQ multiplex PCR assay. Not all clones reach the TCRdb copy of this immuneACCESS table, which keeps in-frame sequences only. Checked studies attribute under half of the gap to unresolved V genes and leave the rest unexplained. The sample table lists a few hundred thousand clones, 88% of them with a count of one. 3.6% of the sample is in the top ten clones. The intended sense of this specimen's treatment or condition label: roughly 18 received Ad26.COV2.S at low or high dose, single or two shots; roughly five received placebo; per-sample allocation not given. For vaccine and placebo recipients, repertoires were sequenced using samples collected on day 63 after the first injection.

The source material was peripheral blood, sampled in a trial of Ad26.COV2.S vaccine versus placebo. The receptor source for this set is a person between 18 and 65 years old who received the Ad26.COV2.S COVID-19 vaccine or a placebo.

CDR3 DNA sequence: TGTGCCTGGAGCGTAGGGACCTCGAATTCACCCCTCCACTTT. This codes for CAWSVGTSNSPLHF. The V call is TRBV30, the J call TRBJ1-6; D is possibly TRBD1 (5 bases). Trimming shortened V by 3 bases and J by 7 bases, and 13 bases separated the two germline ends. Germline-derived CDR1 and CDR2 are GTSNPN and SVGIG (reference sequence). There are 14 residues in the CDR3.

The V and J genes are TRBV27 and TRBJ2-7; maybe TRBD1 (5 bases). V was pared by 1 base and J by 2 bases, with 12 bases between. CDR1 and CDR2 from the germline V gene are MNHEY and SMNVEV (reference sequence). The CDR3 consists of 15 residues. The DNA for the CDR3 is TGTGCCAGCAGTTTATGGGGCAGGGATCCCTACGAGCAGTACTTC. It yields the protein CASSLWGRDPYEQYF.

This clone has a handful of counts. Other nucleotide sequences in the sample specify the same CDR3. V gene TRBV6-5 combines with J gene TRBJ1-5; D is perhaps TRBD1 (5 bases). Germline assignment: CDR1 MNHEY and CDR2 SVGAGI. The CDR3 is 14 residues long. V gave up 2 bases and J gave up 2 bases, with 7 bases separating them. The CDR3 DNA reads TGTGCCAGCAGTTACCGGGACGGCAATCAGCCCCAGCATTTT. Amino acids: CASSYRDGNQPQHF.

CDR3 loop: CASSSPLFADTQYF. In DNA, the CDR3 is TGTGCCAGCAGCTCCCCTTTGTTTGCAGATACGCAGTATTTT. This sequence joins TRBV7-9 and TRBJ2-3, with D unresolved. The germline CDR1 and CDR2 sequences are SEHNR and FQNEAQ (reference sequence). This CDR3 contains 14 residues. V was trimmed by 4 bases and J by 4 bases, leaving 12 bases between them.

This clone was recorded only once. The chain couples TRBV19 to TRBJ1-1, with TRBD1 matching over 8 bases. Trimming removed 4 bases from V and 2 bases from J; junction bases left unmatched: 3. The CDR3 loop spans 14 amino acids. Per the germline V gene, CDR1 is LNHDA and CDR2 is SQIVND (reference sequence). In nucleotides, the CDR3 is TGTGCCAGTAGTACCAGGGGGCCTAACACTGAAGCTTTCTTT. This sequence encodes CASSTRGPNTEAFF.

The J gene is TRBJ1-5, the V gene TRBV6-1; D is unclear. Germline assignment: CDR1 MNHNS and CDR2 SASEGT. Between the trimmed V and J ends, which lost 3 bases and 6 bases, there was a span of 6 bases. The CDR3 has 12 amino acids. DNA for the CDR3: TGTGCCAGCAGTGACGGAGGTCAGCCCCAGCATTTT. This translates into CASSDGGQPQHF.

This clone was picked up a small number of times. The rearrangement links TRBV21-1 to TRBJ1-5. TRBV21-1 is a pseudogene segment. CDR3 length: 14 residues. CDR3 region: CASSFGGSNQPQHF. CDR3 DNA sequence: TGTGCCAGCAGCTTTGGGGGGAGCAATCAGCCCCAGCATTTT.

This clone was detected only once. The chain employs TRBV7-8 and TRBJ2-4; D may be TRBD2 (6 bases). This CDR3 has 18 residues. Looked up from germline, CDR1 is SGHVS and CDR2 is FQNEAQ. Trimming took off 4 bases at V and 0 bases at J, with 19 bases between the two ends. The DNA of the CDR3 is TGTGCCAGCAGCTCCGTGAGGCGGGGCCCTCTAGCCAAAAACATTCAGTACTTC. Protein sequence: CASSSVRRGPLAKNIQYF.

The V gene is TRBV14, the J gene TRBJ1-2, with a tentative D call TRBD1 (6 bases). CDR3 length equals 14 residues. Trimming took off 6 bases at V and 6 bases at J, with 17 bases between the two ends. The germline V gene has CDR1 SGHDN and CDR2 FVKESK. Here the CDR3 reads CASRPTGRSDGYTF. CDR3 nucleotides: TGTGCCAGCAGGCCTACAGGGAGATCCGATGGCTACACCTTC. The whole variable domain, filled in from reference TRBV14 and TRBJ1-2, reads EAGVTQFPSHSVIEKGQTVTLRCDPISGHDNLYWYRRVMGKEIKFLLHFVKESKQDESGMPNNRFLAERTGGTYSTLKVQPAELEDSGVYFCASRPTGRSDGYTFGSGTRLTVV.

The V gene is TRBV5-5, the J gene TRBJ2-7, with 7 positions matching TRBD1. This CDR3 region has 15 residues. Trimming at V came to 1 base and at J to 2 bases, leaving 6 bases not matched to a gene. The germline CDR1 and CDR2 sequences are SGHKS and YYEKEE (reference sequence). The CDR3 spells CASSLLAGGPYEQYF. The CDR3 coding sequence is TGTGCCAGCAGCTTGTTGGCAGGGGGACCCTACGAGCAGTACTTC.

The J gene is TRBJ2-5, the V gene TRBV20-1; 10 nucleotides agree with TRBD2. Trimming cost V 3 bases and J 4 bases; bases outside gene matches: 8. The V gene's germline CDR1 is DFQATT and CDR2 SNEGSKA (reference sequence). The CDR3 length is 15 residues. CDR3 bases: TGCAGTGCTAGTGTAGCGGGGGGCGCCGGAGAGACCCAGTACTTC. Translated, it gives CSASVAGGAGETQYF.

The CDR3 reads CAIQQGAGNTIYF. DNA for the CDR3: TGTGCCATCCAACAGGGGGCTGGAAACACCATATATTTT. The chain combines TRBV6-6 with TRBJ1-3; 8 nucleotides agree with TRBD1. CDR1 MNHNY and CDR2 SVGAGI come from the germline V gene (reference sequence). J lost 2 bases, V lost 10 bases, and 4 bases had no gene match. The CDR3 is 13 amino acids.

The chain is built from TRBV30 and TRBJ2-3; TRBD1 is a possible D gene (6 bases). Deletions cut 0 bases from V and 3 bases from J, with 16 bases between. Germline loops: CDR1 GTSNPN, CDR2 SVGIG (reference sequence). This CDR3 comprises 16 residues. The CDR3 DNA reads TGTGCCTGGAGTGTAGGTCTGGGGGCAATGACAGATACGCAGTATTTT. Protein: CAWSVGLGAMTDTQYF.

This clone was detected only a few times. The V and J genes are TRBV6-4 and TRBJ1-5, with a weak D call TRBD1 (5 bases). The CDR3 loop spans 14 amino acids. Looked up from germline, CDR1 is MRHNA and CDR2 is SNTAGT. V was trimmed by 3 bases and J by 0 bases, leaving 6 bases between them. The CDR3 region has the DNA TGTGCCAGCAGTGAGGGGGGTAGCAATCAGCCCCAGCATTTT. It codes for CASSEGGSNQPQHF.

This clone was observed a single time. In nucleotides, the CDR3 is TGTGCCAGTAGTGATATACAAGAGACCCAGTACTTC. Translating gives CASSDIQETQYF. The chain combines TRBV19 with TRBJ2-5; D remains ambiguous. Trimming stripped 5 bases from V and 2 bases from J, with 6 bases between. The V gene's germline CDR1 is LNHDA and CDR2 SQIVND (reference sequence). The CDR3 is 12 amino acids.

This clone came up once. The chain carries TRBV7-9 and TRBJ2-2; no clear D. Trimming cost V 3 bases and J 4 bases, with 3 bases left between them. The length of the CDR3 is 12 residues. Germline V lookup: CDR1 SEHNR, CDR2 FQNEAQ (reference sequence). CDR3 sequence reads: CASSLVTGELFF. CDR3 in DNA: TGTGCCAGCAGCTTGGTCACCGGGGAGCTGTTTTTT.